This T cell receptor (beta chain) was captured in a study of blood T cell repertoires in COVID-19. The CDR3 is 14 residues long. After removal of 5 bases from V and 5 bases from J, the junction contained 6 bases not matched to a gene. Germline lookup yields CDR1 MNHEY and CDR2 SMNVEV (reference sequence). Enrolled through a virtual design, the participants were between 18 and 89 years of age and came from about two dozen US areas. Clinical history reported by participants formed the basis on which cohorts were assigned. All recovered Cohort 3 donors got two negative PCRs, got clearance, or saw symptom resolution. The method was immunoSEQ multiplex PCR; TCRdb's version includes in-frame clones alone and lacks a portion of them. The profile covers roughly 370,000 clones, with around nine tenths appearing a single time and about 9.4% taken by the ten largest.

V and J are TRBV27 and TRBJ1-5, with 7 bases fitting TRBD1. The receptor was isolated from a woman between 45 and 65 years old who had recovered from COVID-19. Material: PBMCs or T cells enriched from blood (not recorded which). The CDR3 protein is CASSTGQAHQPQHF. CDR3 in DNA: TGTGCCAGCAGTACCGGACAGGCCCATCAGCCCCAGCATTTT.